This TCR beta chain was identified in a study of T cell responses to AZD1222 COVID-19 vaccine (dated by TCRdb to 2020 to 2023). Notes on the research overall: TCR sequencing was performed for 230 to 250 trial participants, of whom about 210 were given two doses of AZD1222 and some 26 were given two doses of MenACWY control vaccine. Enrollment into the trials was organized by age into subgroups of 18-55, 56-69 and 70-plus years, and those subgroups contained about 160, 30 and 59 TCR-sequenced participants, respectively.

The CDR3 regions of human TCRbeta chains were subjected to immunosequencing. In the source study's methods: Repertoire TCRs were matched against a reference library of SARS-CoV-2-specific TCRs generated with the MIRA antigen-specificity platform. Breadth was defined as the fraction of unique TCRs that were SARS-CoV-2-associated. Depth was defined as the fraction of total T cells that were SARS-CoV-2-associated. Each spike-specific TCR was assigned to its reactive spike region and to a CD4 or CD8 class using the MIRA data. Log10-transformed breadth and depth values were compared by one-way ANOVA with Sidak's multiple comparisons tests. TCRdb retrieved this table from immuneACCESS and kept in-frame rearrangements only. Not all clones are present; in checked studies, unresolved V genes account for under half, and no reason is known for the remainder. The V and J calls and the clone size are those of that table, but D and trimming were determined from the DNA. The sample table holds approximately 77,000 clones, of which approximately 90% were seen once. Together, the top ten hold roughly 7% of the sample.

On the study overall, not on this receptor specifically: Conclusions about previously exposed vaccinees were limited because only six AZD1222 recipients were SARS-CoV-2 seropositive at baseline. Because no samples from the day 14 peak response were available, repertoires could be characterized only after the peak T cell response. The 56-69-year group was small, and its depth increase did not reach significance, likely because of low power. Epitopes outside the regions mutated in the B.1.351 and B.1.1.7 variants were reportedly recognized by nearly half of the unique spike-specific TCRs. Participants were mostly white British and included more females than males, and it was suggested by the authors that clonal diversity may have been underestimated. CD4 TCRs associated with the vaccine covered the entire spike protein, and the dominant responses were in regions 160-218 and 743-854. After two AZD1222 doses, spike-specific TCR breadth and depth were significantly higher than at day 0 and than in MenACWY recipients.

This sample's time point label indicates: baseline before first vaccination. The treatment or condition label for this specimen denotes: meningococcal conjugate vaccine given as trial control. Samples from vaccinated people were obtained from the UK trials COV001 and COV002, which included a single-blind randomized controlled phase 2/3 trial of AZD1222 (ChAdOx1 nCoV-19) in healthy adults. For TCRbeta chain sequencing, PBMC samples from trial participants were taken at day 0 and at day 28 after the second dose. According to the germline V gene (reference sequence), CDR1 reads LNHDA and CDR2 reads SQIVND. V was cut back by 6 bases and J by 1 base, leaving a gap of 19 bases between them. Its CDR3 holds 17 amino acids, cysteine through phenylalanine. Just CDR3 DNA is preserved here, 51 bases in frame from base 1. This clone was seen once. The antigen it binds to is not known. One base away there is no much larger clone; base qualities are not given.

This TCR came from an adult in good health. Specimen: peripheral blood, collected on day 0 of MenACWY control vaccination. Recombination joined TRBV19 with TRBJ2-1; the D segment could be TRBD1, given 6 matching bases. The CDR3 region: CASSPEGEGKSYNEQFF. The sequence in DNA is TGTGCCAGTAGCCCCGAGGGGGAAGGGAAATCCTACAATGAGCAGTTCTTC.